This paragraph covers one TCR beta chain sequence. The sample originates from a study of blood T cell repertoires in COVID-19. Study overall: The study drew acute and convalescent COVID-19 samples from the United States, Italy and Spain. Nucleic acid was either cDNA or gDNA, and it came from T cells, B-cell-depleted T cells, or PBMCs.

In the original analysis: Amplification of reference gene primers was used by the study to estimate nucleated cell counts. Profiling relied on immunoSEQ multiplex PCR, and the TCRdb table lists in-frame clones only, not all of them. Clonal size and the V and J genes are those of that table, whereas D and trimming came from the DNA. There are 40,000 or so clones in the sample; around 90% occur only once, and 25% lies in the top ten. V shed 8 bases and J 0 bases; nucleotides not matched to a gene: 16. The CDR3 totals 17 residues. Per germline, CDR1 SGHVS and CDR2 FQNEAQ. Sequencing used peripheral blood. The clonotype comes from a man aged 60 to 75 with active or convalescent COVID-19. V usage is TRBV7-8 and J usage is TRBJ2-7; 7 bases agree with TRBD1. The CDR3 here is CASGWDSRQELSYEQYF. CDR3 in DNA: TGTGCCAGCGGTTGGGACAGCCGCCAGGAACTCTCCTACGAGCAGTACTTC.